A single sample gave rise to the 21 T cell receptor beta chains below, sequenced in a study of T cells in women clearing cervical HPV infection. The table came from immunoSEQ multiplex PCR; TCRdb's copy has only in-frame clones and leaves some out. This table holds roughly 15,000 clones. Specimen: blood buffy coat. These receptors all come from a woman between 18 and 69 years old with a cervical HPV16 infection that either progressed to CIN3+ or cleared (not recorded which).

In regard to this clone: Read coverage stops 3 residues before the CDR3 terminus; the germline J gene supplies the remainder. The V gene is TRBV7-3, the J gene TRBJ2-2, with TRBD1 matching 7 bases. V lost 5 bases and J lost 6; bases outside the gene matches: 3. CDR1 SGHTA and CDR2 FQGTGA come from the germline V gene. The CDR3 sequence is 13 residues long. The sequenced part of the CDR3 DNA is TGTGCCAGCAGCGAACAGGGGTCCGGGGAG. This gives the protein CASSEQGSGE. The complete CDR3 sequence is CASSEQGSGELFF.

A note on this clone: The read comes to an end 3 residues before the CDR3 does, leaving the germline J gene to fill in the end. The chain carries TRBV5-1 and TRBJ1-1, with 8 bases aligning to TRBD1. Germline CDR1 and CDR2: SGHRS and YFSETQ. V lost 0 bases and J lost 2; bases outside the gene matches: 9. The length of the CDR3 is 17 residues. The CDR3 sequence: CASSLASGQDFNTEAFF. The part of the CDR3 DNA that was read is TGCGCCAGCAGCTTGGCCTCGGGACAGGACTTTAACACTGAA.

Comment on this clone: The read terminates 3 residues ahead of where the CDR3 ends, so the germline J gene completes it. This rearrangement joins TRBV2 to TRBJ2-1, with 8 bases matching TRBD1. The V gene end was trimmed by 6 bases and the J gene end by 7 bases; junction bases not matched to a gene: 8. Germline values: CDR1 SNHLY, CDR2 FYNNEI. CDR3 length: 14 amino acids. CDR3 DNA, as far as it was read: TGTGCCAGCAGGAGCTACAACAGGGGGAATGAG. Amino acid sequence: CASRSYNRGNE. The CDR3 as a whole reads CASRSYNRGNEQFF.

Remarks on this clone: The read stops 3 residues short of the end of the CDR3; the missing end is completed from the germline J gene. The chain uses TRBV12-3 or TRBV12-4 and TRBJ2-1, with 12 positions matching TRBD2. The CDR3 is 15 amino acids. After removal of 6 bases from V and 6 bases from J, the junction contained 6 bases not matched to a gene. CDR3 DNA (partial): TGTGCCAGCAGCCCTCTAGCGGGAGGGCCCAATGAG. This gives the protein CASSPLAGGPNE. The complete CDR3 sequence is CASSPLAGGPNEQFF.

A note on this clone: The read terminates 3 residues ahead of where the CDR3 ends, so the germline J gene completes it. The V and J genes are TRBV5-5 and TRBJ1-1; D perhaps matches TRBD1 (6 bases). Germline CDR1 reads SGHKS; CDR2 reads YYEKEE (reference sequence). The CDR3 totals 15 residues. Trimming shortened V by 3 bases and J by 6 bases, and 18 bases separated the two germline ends. The CDR3 loop reads CASSSEYRDIAEAFF. Partial CDR3 DNA: TGTGCCAGCAGCTCGGAGTACAGGGATATCGCTGAA. Looking up the rest from reference TRBV5-5 and TRBJ1-1 gives the full variable domain: DAGVTQSPTHLIKTRGQQVTLRCSPISGHKSVSWYQQVLGQGPQFIFQYYEKEERGRGNFPDRFSARQFPNYSSELNVNALLLGDSALYLCASSSEYRDIAEAFFGQGTRLTVV.

As concerns this clone: The read falls 3 residues short of the CDR3 end, and the missing part is taken from the germline J gene. The chain recombines TRBV29-1 with TRBJ2-3; 7 nucleotides match TRBD2. The ends lost 4 bases at V and 2 bases at J; junction bases unmatched: 9. The CDR3 spans 15 residues. Germline CDR1 SQVTM, CDR2 ANQGSEA. Incomplete CDR3 DNA: TGCAGCGTTGCAGTGTCGGCGGGGGTCACAGATACG. Residues: CSVAVSAGVTDT. The CDR3 in its entirety is CSVAVSAGVTDTQYF.

For this clone: The read ends 3 residues before the CDR3 terminus; that terminus is restored from the germline J gene. The gene calls are TRBV12-5 and TRBJ2-3, with 9 bases lining up with TRBD2. Germline V gene lookup returns CDR1 LGHNT and CDR2 FRNRAP. The CDR3 is made up of 18 amino acids. Germline trimming cut 1 base from V and 8 bases from J; bases unmatched to any gene: 16. The CDR3 region is CASGLGSLMRGGSVTQYF. The sequenced part of the CDR3 DNA is TGTGCTAGTGGTTTGGGTTCCCTGATGCGGGGGGGCTCGGTTACG.

Incomplete CDR3 DNA: TGTGCCAGTAGTCTGGGGGGGGTCGCGGAGCCCCTCTACGAG. It codes for CASSLGGVAEPLYE. The whole CDR3 is CASSLGGVAEPLYEQYF. V is TRBV19 and J is TRBJ2-7; the match to TRBD2 covers 7 bases. Read coverage stops 3 residues before the CDR3 terminus; the germline J gene supplies the remainder. The CDR3 covers 17 residues. The V segment lost 5 bases and the J segment 3 bases; nucleotides outside the gene matches: 16. The germline V gene has CDR1 LNHDA and CDR2 SQIVND (reference sequence). Using reference TRBV19 and TRBJ2-7 for the parts outside the CDR3, the full variable domain is DGGITQSPKYLFRKEGQNVTLSCEQNLNHDAMYWYRQDPGQGLRLIYYSQIVNDFQKGDIAEGYSVSREKKESFPLTVTSAQKNPTAFYLCASSLGGVAEPLYEQYFGPGTRLTVT.

As to this clone: The read finishes 3 residues shy of the CDR3 end, and the germline J gene is used to complete it. The J gene is TRBJ1-2, the V gene TRBV2; weak D call: TRBD1 (5 bases). The CDR3 loop spans 14 amino acids. CDR1 and CDR2 from the germline V gene are SNHLY and FYNNEI. Trimming left V 8 bases short and J 3 bases short, with 16 bases between. The CDR3 sequence is CASDRQGGDYGYTF. The sequenced CDR3 bases are TGTGCCAGCGATCGGCAGGGTGGAGACTATGGC.

On this clone: The CDR3 end falls 3 residues outside the read, so it is completed with the germline J gene. This rearrangement joins TRBV20-1 to TRBJ2-3; TRBD1 matches 9 bases. CDR1 DFQATT and CDR2 SNEGSKA come from the germline V gene (reference sequence). V lost 1 base, J lost 2 bases, and 10 bases stayed unmatched. This CDR3 region has 17 residues. The CDR3 is CSARVHRDRDFTDTQYF. CDR3 DNA, as far as it was read: TGCAGTGCTAGAGTTCACCGGGACAGGGACTTCACAGATACG.

For this clone: The read is 3 residues too short to cover the CDR3 end, so that end is filled in from the germline J gene. The chain combines TRBV12-3 or TRBV12-4 with TRBJ2-3, with 7 bases matching TRBD1. This CDR3 comprises 16 residues. V dropped 5 bases and J dropped 2; count of bases not matched to a gene: 10. This chain's CDR3 is CASSLNTGEDTDTQYF. The DNA read from the CDR3 is TGTGCCAGCAGTCTCAATACAGGGGAAGACACAGATACG.

To note about this clone: The read terminates 3 residues ahead of where the CDR3 ends, so the germline J gene completes it. The gene calls are TRBV5-6 and TRBJ2-6; D gene ambiguous. Trimming removed 7 bases at V and 2 bases at J, with 7 bases between. Germline CDR1 and CDR2: SGHDT and YYEEEE. The CDR3 extends over 13 amino acids. The CDR3 loop is CASRPAGANVLTF. The CDR3 bases that were read are TGTGCCAGCCGTCCTGCTGGGGCCAACGTC.

A remark on this clone: The read stops 3 residues short of the end of the CDR3; the missing end is completed from the germline J gene. J is TRBJ1-3 and V is TRBV7-2; the D is unclear. This CDR3 spans 13 amino acids. Germline V CDR1 and CDR2: SGHTA, FQGNSA. Trimming removed 5 bases at V and 3 bases at J, with 8 bases between. Incomplete CDR3 DNA: TGTGCCAGCAGCCCCACTGGTGGAAACACC. Amino acid sequence: CASSPTGGNT. The entire CDR3 sequence reads CASSPTGGNTIYF.

As regards this clone: With the read ending 3 residues before the CDR3 end, the germline J gene is used to fill in that end. The V gene is TRBV27, the J gene TRBJ2-3, with D perhaps matching TRBD2 (6 bases). Germline CDR1 is MNHEY and CDR2 is SMNVEV (reference sequence). The CDR3 has 14 amino acids. The CDR3 bases that were read are TGTGCCAGCAGTTTCGGCGGGGAGACGTCGACG. Protein: CASSFGGETST. The complete CDR3 sequence is CASSFGGETSTQYF.

In regard to this clone: Read sequence stops 3 residues before the CDR3 end, and the germline J gene provides the missing end. The rearrangement uses TRBV5-1 and TRBJ2-7; the D gene is possibly TRBD2 (7 bases). CDR3 size: 14 residues. Trimming removed 0 bases from V and 5 bases from J, with 12 bases in between. Germline V gives CDR1 SGHRS, CDR2 YFSETQ. CDR3 region: CASSLGGGEHEQYF. The sequenced part of the CDR3 DNA is TGCGCCAGCAGCTTGGGGGGGGGCGAGCACGAG. The variable domain in full, completed from reference TRBV5-1 and TRBJ2-7, reads KAGVTQTPRYLIKTRGQQVTLSCSPISGHRSVSWYQQTPGQGLQFLFEYFSETQRNKGNFPGRFSGRQFSNSRSEMNVSTLELGDSALYLCASSLGGGEHEQYFGPGTRLTVT.

Comments on this clone: The sequence runs out 3 residues before the end of the CDR3; the remainder is reconstructed from the germline J gene. The chain couples TRBV19 to TRBJ1-1; D is unresolved. The CDR3 runs 13 residues. Germline CDR1 is LNHDA and CDR2 is SQIVND (reference sequence). V lost 3 bases and J 4 bases, leaving 9 bases between the germline ends. The part of the CDR3 DNA that was read is TGTGCCAGTAGTATCGGCAGGCCCACTGAA. Translated: CASSIGRPTE. The whole CDR3 region reads CASSIGRPTEAFF.

Turning to this clone: The read ends 3 residues shy of where the CDR3 ends; the end is completed using the germline J gene. The chain joins TRBV20-1 to TRBJ2-7; TRBD1 aligns across 9 bases. J gave up 6 bases and V 6 bases, and 18 bases lay outside the gene matches. CDR1 and CDR2 from the germline V gene are DFQATT and SNEGSKA (reference sequence). The CDR3 is made up of 16 amino acids. The CDR3 DNA, read in part, is TGCAGTGCCGGGGGACAGGGCAGCACCCCGTCGGGCGAG. Its translation: CSAGGQGSTPSGE. The entire CDR3 sequence reads CSAGGQGSTPSGEQYF.

The CDR3 loop is CASSRRTGGNIQYF. The sequenced CDR3 bases are TGTGCCAGCAGCCGCAGAACAGGGGGTAACATT. The genes are TRBV5-4 and TRBJ2-4; 8 bases line up with TRBD1. The read ends 3 residues shy of where the CDR3 ends; the end is completed using the germline J gene. The V and J ends lost 4 bases and 7 bases, in that order; junction bases with no gene match: 7. Germline values: CDR1 SGHNT, CDR2 YYREEE (reference sequence). The CDR3 has 14 residues.

About this clone itself: With the read ending 3 residues before the CDR3 end, the germline J gene is used to fill in that end. This sequence joins TRBV19 and TRBJ2-7; D is ambiguous. Between the trimmed V and J ends, which lost 10 bases and 6 bases, there was a span of 19 bases. Germline CDR1 and CDR2: LNHDA and SQIVND (reference sequence). The length of the CDR3 is 13 residues. The chain's CDR3 is CATSPGLSAEQYF. Partial CDR3 DNA: TGTGCCACCTCCCCGGGTTTATCGGCCGAG.

Concerning this clone itself: Coverage ceases 3 residues before the CDR3 finishes, and the germline J gene fills in the end. V gene TRBV20-1 combines with J gene TRBJ1-2; D is ambiguous. Germline V gene data show CDR1 as DFQATT and CDR2 as SNEGSKA (reference sequence). The CDR3 extends over 12 amino acids. The V gene lost 1 base and the J gene lost 6 bases, with 9 bases spanning the gap. CDR3 sequence: CSARGLGNGYTF. The CDR3 DNA, read in part, is TGCAGTGCTAGAGGACTAGGGAATGGC.

About this clone: The read falls 3 residues short of the CDR3 end, and the missing part is taken from the germline J gene. The V gene is TRBV5-4, the J gene TRBJ2-5, with D perhaps TRBD1 (6 bases). CDR1 is SGHNT, CDR2 YYREEE, per germline (reference sequence). The V gene lost 1 base and the J gene lost 5 bases, with 12 bases spanning the gap. This CDR3 contains 14 residues. CDR3 sequence reads: CASSLQQGLETQYF. The CDR3 DNA, read in part, is TGTGCCAGCAGCTTGCAGCAGGGGCTGGAGACC.